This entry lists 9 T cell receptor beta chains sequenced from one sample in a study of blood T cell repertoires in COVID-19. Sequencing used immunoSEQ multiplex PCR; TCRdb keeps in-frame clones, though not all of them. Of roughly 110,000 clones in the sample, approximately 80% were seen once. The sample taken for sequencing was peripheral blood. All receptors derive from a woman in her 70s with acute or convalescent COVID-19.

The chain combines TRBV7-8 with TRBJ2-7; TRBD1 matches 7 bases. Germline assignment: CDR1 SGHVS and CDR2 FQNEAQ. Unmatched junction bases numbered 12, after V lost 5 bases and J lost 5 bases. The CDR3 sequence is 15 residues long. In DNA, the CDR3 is TGTGCCAGCAGCCTGACAGGGATTAATTCCGACGAGCAGTACTTC. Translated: CASSLTGINSDEQYF.

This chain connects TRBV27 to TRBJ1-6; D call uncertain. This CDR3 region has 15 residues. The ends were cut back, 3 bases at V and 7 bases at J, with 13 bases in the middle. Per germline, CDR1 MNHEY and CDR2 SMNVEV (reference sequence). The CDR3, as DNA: TGTGCCAGCAGTTTCAACGGGAATCCGAATTCACCCCTCCACTTT. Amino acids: CASSFNGNPNSPLHF.

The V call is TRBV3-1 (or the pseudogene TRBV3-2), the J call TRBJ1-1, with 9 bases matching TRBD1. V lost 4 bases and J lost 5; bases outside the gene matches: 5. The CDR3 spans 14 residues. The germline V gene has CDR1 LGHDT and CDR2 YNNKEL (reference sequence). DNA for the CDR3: TGTGCCAGCAGCCGAGAGGACAGGGGTACTGAAGCTTTCTTT. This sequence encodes CASSREDRGTEAFF.

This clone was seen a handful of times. CDR3 in DNA: TGTGCCAGCAGCTTAGATCCGGGAGGGGCCGAGCAGTTCTTC. As protein: CASSLDPGGAEQFF. The rearrangement uses TRBV7-2 and TRBJ2-1; 8 positions agree with TRBD2. V gave up 1 base and J gave up 10 bases; unmatched junction bases: 6. This CDR3 comprises 14 residues. Germline values: CDR1 SGHTA, CDR2 FQGNSA.

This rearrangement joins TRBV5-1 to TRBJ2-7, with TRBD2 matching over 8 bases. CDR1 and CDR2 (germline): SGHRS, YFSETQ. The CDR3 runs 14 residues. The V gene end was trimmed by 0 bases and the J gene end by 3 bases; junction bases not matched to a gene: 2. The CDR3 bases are TGCGCCAGCAGCTTGGATGCGGGGGGCTACGAGCAGTACTTC. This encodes CASSLDAGGYEQYF. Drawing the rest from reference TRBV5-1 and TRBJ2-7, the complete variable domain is KAGVTQTPRYLIKTRGQQVTLSCSPISGHRSVSWYQQTPGQGLQFLFEYFSETQRNKGNFPGRFSGRQFSNSRSEMNVSTLELGDSALYLCASSLDAGGYEQYFGPGTRLTVT.

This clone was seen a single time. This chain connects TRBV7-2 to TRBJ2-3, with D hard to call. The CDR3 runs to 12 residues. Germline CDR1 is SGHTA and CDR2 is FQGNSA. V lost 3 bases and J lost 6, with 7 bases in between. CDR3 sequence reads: CASSFSVDTQYF. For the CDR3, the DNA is TGTGCCAGCAGCTTTTCGGTCGATACGCAGTATTTT.

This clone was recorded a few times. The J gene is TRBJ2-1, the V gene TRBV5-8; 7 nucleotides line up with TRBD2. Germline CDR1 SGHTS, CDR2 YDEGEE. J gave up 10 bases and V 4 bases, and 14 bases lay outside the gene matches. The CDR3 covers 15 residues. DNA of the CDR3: TGTGCCAGCAGCGTGGGGGGGGTTGCGAGCGGAGAGCAGTTCTTC. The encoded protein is CASSVGGVASGEQFF.

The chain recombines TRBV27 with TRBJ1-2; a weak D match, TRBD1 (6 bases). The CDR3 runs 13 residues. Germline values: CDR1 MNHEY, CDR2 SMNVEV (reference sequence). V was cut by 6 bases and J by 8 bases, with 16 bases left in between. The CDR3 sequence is CASSPGPGAGYTF. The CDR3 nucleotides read TGTGCCAGCAGCCCGGGGCCAGGGGCGGGCTACACCTTC.

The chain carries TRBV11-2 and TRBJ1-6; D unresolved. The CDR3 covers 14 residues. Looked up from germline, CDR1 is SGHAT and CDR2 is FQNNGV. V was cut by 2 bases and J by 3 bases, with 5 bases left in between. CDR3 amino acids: CASSLTDYNSPLHF. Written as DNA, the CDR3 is TGTGCCAGCAGCTTAACAGACTATAATTCACCCCTCCACTTT.